This is a list of T cell receptor beta chains from one sample in a study of blood T cells in healthy people across ages. Via MiXCR, TCRdb re-called the 5' RACE reads, giving one row per CDR3 protein. The data hold approximately 350,000 distinct CDR3 sequences, with over 45% observed a single time. Sequencing was carried out using blood. Every receptor here comes from a man in his 60s in good health. Both conserved end residues are part of each CDR3. D genes are given only for firm matches. Some rows mark clone size as missing; the rest say once, few, many or name a class of expanded clone.

d_call,clone_size,j_call,v_call,cdr3_aa,cdr3_nt
-,-,TRBJ2-5,TRBV9,CASSVGQTWLETQYF,TGTGCCAGCAGCGTAGGACAGACTTGGCTTGAGACCCAGTACTTC
-,once,TRBJ2-6,TRBV20-1,CSAPLGRGAGANVLTF,TGCAGTGCTCCGCTGGGAAGGGGCGCTGGGGCCAACGTCCTGACTTTC
-,-,TRBJ1-6,TRBV6-1,CANSAGDGTNSPLHF,TGTGCCAACAGCGCAGGGGATGGGACCAATTCACCCCTCCACTTT
TRBD1,-,TRBJ2-3,TRBV7-3,CASSYDRGRTDTQYF,TGTGCCAGCAGCTATGACAGGGGGCGAACAGATACGCAGTATTTT
TRBD2,few,TRBJ2-4,TRBV7-2,CASSLPGIAGGGTKNIQYF,TGTGCCAGCAGCTTACCCGGGATAGCGGGAGGGGGGACCAAAAACATTCAGTACTTC
TRBD1,-,TRBJ2-7,TRBV28,CASLGQGSSSYEQYF,TGTGCCAGTTTAGGACAGGGTTCGAGCTCCTACGAGCAGTACTTC
-,-,TRBJ2-4,TRBV7-9,CASSLGTAQNIQYF,TGTGCCAGCAGCTTAGGGACAGCCCAAAACATTCAGTACTTC
-,-,TRBJ2-3,TRBV7-2,CASSPNRVATDTQYF,TGTGCCAGCAGCCCAAACAGGGTGGCCACAGATACGCAGTATTTT
-,few,TRBJ2-7,TRBV4-3,CASSHGTPGEQYF,TGCGCCAGCAGCCACGGGACACCCGGCGAGCAGTACTTC
TRBD2,-,TRBJ2-1,TRBV5-1,CASSLVAGGRLDNEQFF,TGCGCCAGCAGCTTGGTAGCGGGGGGCAGGCTCGACAATGAGCAGTTCTTC
-,-,TRBJ2-5,TRBV20-1,CSGGGRFRETQYF,TGCAGTGGGGGGGGCAGGTTTAGAGAGACCCAGTACTTC
-,many,TRBJ2-7,TRBV20-1,CSAAPGTYEQYF,TGCAGTGCTGCGCCCGGGACCTACGAGCAGTACTTC
-,-,TRBJ2-3,TRBV9,CASSVRENTDTQYF,TGTGCCAGCAGCGTACGGGAGAACACAGATACGCAGTATTTT
-,few,TRBJ2-1,TRBV27,CASSLSRDPYNEQFF,TGTGCCAGCAGTTTATCAAGGGACCCCTACAATGAGCAGTTCTTC
-,once,TRBJ2-5,TRBV4-1,CASSPKEGGRETQYF,TGCGCCAGCAGCCCTAAGGAGGGGGGCAGGGAGACCCAGTACTTC
TRBD2,few,TRBJ2-7,TRBV7-9,CASSLAGLASEQYF,TGTGCCAGCAGCTTAGCGGGACTAGCATCCGAGCAGTACTTC